What follows describes a single T cell receptor beta chain. The antigen is undetermined. This entry belongs to a study of T cells in localized non-small cell lung cancer. Study conclusions and caveats: Heterogeneity is still possible, as just one tumor region was sequenced.

The CDR3 is 15 amino acids. The ends were cut back, 2 bases at V and 0 bases at J, with 8 bases in the middle. Germline loops: CDR1 SNHLY, CDR2 FYNNEI. Only in-frame clones appear in the TCRdb table, and some are missing; sequencing was by immunoSEQ multiplex PCR. The sample carries tens of thousands of clones, 84% recorded once. This sequence was found in a female donor aged 60 or older with stage I lung adenocarcinoma. This chain connects TRBV2 to TRBJ2-1; D ambiguous. Material: peripheral blood, obtained before any cancer treatment. The CDR3 loop reads CASSEQASSYNEQFF. CDR3 DNA sequence: TGTGCCAGCAGTGAACAGGCGAGCTCCTACAATGAGCAGTTCTTC.